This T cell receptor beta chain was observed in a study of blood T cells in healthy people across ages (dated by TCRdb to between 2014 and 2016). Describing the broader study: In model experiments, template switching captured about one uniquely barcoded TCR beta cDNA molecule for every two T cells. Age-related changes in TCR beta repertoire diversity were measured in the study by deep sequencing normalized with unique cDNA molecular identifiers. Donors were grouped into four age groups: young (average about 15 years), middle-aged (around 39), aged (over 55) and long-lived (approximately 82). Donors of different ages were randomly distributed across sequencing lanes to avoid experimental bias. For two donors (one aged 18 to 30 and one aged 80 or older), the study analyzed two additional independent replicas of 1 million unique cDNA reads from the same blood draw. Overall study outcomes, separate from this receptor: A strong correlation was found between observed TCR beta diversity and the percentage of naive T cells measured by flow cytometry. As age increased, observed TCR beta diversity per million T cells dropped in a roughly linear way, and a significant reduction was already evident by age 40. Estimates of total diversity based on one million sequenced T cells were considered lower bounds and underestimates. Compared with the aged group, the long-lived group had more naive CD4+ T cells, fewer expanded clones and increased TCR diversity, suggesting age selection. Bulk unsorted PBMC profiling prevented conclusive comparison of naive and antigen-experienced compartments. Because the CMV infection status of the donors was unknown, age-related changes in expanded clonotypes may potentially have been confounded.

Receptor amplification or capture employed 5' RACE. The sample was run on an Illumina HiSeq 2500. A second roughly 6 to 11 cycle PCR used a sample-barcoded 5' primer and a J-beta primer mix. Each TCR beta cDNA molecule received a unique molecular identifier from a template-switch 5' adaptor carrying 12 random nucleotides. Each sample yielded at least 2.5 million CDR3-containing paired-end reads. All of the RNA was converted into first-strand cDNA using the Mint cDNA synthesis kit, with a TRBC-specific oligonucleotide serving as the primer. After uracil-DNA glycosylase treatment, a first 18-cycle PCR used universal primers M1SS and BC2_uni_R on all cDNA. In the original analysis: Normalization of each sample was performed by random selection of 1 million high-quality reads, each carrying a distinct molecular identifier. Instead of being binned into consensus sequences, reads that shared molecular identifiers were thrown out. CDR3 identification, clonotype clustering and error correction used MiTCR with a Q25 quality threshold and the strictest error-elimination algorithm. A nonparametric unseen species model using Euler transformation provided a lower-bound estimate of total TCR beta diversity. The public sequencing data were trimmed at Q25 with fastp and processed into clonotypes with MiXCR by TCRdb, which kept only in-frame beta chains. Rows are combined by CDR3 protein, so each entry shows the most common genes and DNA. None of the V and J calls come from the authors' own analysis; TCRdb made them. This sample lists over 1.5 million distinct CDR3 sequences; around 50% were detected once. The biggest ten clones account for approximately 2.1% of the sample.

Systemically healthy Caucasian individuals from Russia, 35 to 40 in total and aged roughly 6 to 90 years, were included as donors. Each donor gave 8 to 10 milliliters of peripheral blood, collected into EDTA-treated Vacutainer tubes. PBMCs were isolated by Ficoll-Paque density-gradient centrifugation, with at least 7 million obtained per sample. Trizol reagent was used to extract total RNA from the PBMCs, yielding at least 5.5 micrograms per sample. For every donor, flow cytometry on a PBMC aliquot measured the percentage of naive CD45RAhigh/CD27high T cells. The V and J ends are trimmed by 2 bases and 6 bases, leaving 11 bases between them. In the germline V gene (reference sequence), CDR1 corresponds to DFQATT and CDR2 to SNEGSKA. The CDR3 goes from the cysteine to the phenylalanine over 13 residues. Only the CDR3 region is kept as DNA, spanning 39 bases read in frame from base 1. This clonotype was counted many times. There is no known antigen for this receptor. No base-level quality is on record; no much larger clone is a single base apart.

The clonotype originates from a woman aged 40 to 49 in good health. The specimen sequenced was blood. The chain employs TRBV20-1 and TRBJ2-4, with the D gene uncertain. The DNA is TGCAGTGCTAGACTGGACGGACGAAACATTCAGTACTTC. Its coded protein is CSARLDGRNIQYF.